This T cell receptor beta chain was obtained from a study of blood T cell repertoires in COVID-19 (dated by TCRdb to 2018 to 2020). The study in broad terms: Collaborator samples came from the United States, Italy and Spain and covered acute and convalescent phases of COVID-19. The samples were drawn from the first 160 participants of the ongoing ImmuneRACE study and from some 1,300 subjects provided by 6 global collaborators. The material from the prospective study consisted of cDNA or gDNA derived from T cells, B-cell-depleted T cells, or PBMCs. The dataset comprised deeply sampled blood TCRbeta repertoires from subjects exposed to, actively infected with, or recovered from COVID-19. HLA class I and class II types, where available, came from metadata supplied by the sample provider rather than from assay-based typing. The sample metadata nearly always contained a de-identified subject ID, COVID-19 status, age in years and sex. A freely available public database, intended as a resource for researchers studying the immune response to SARS-CoV-2, is where the repertoires were released. Summary of the overall study and its limitations: Clinical and demographic metadata were provided uncurated, with the amount varying by source and participant.

The CDR3 runs 17 residues from the cysteine to the phenylalanine. Only the CDR3 portion is preserved as DNA: 51 bases, with reading frame beginning at the first base. The CDR1 and CDR2 encoded by the germline V gene are KGHDR and SFDVKD. Trimming takes 1 base from V and 1 base from J, and the germline ends sit 13 bases apart. Each collaborating institution followed its own protocols to collect whole blood in K2EDTA tubes. Collaborator samples were shipped for TCRbeta analysis as frozen whole blood, isolated PBMCs, or DNA extracted from either sample type. The immunoSEQ Assay, a bias-controlled multiplex PCR, was used to amplify TCRbeta CDR3 regions from genomic DNA. The authors' pipeline ran thus. Within the assay, amplification of reference gene primers was used to estimate how many nucleated cells each sample contained. To quantify the absolute abundance of each unique TCRbeta CDR3 rearrangement, sequence reads were collapsed and filtered. Productive Simpson clonality was computed per sample as the square root of Simpson's diversity index over productive rearrangements. TCRdb mirrors the immuneACCESS table, restricted to in-frame sequences. Some clones are absent from its copies; in checked studies, under half trace to an unresolved V gene, and the reason for the others is unknown. The DNA was the basis for D and trimming; V, J and clone size are from that table. Recorded for this sample are about 400,000 clones; around 87% of them occurred a single time. About 2.9% of the sample goes to the ten largest clones.

Turning to this clone: It has no known antigen specificity. No quality values exist for individual bases; no much larger clone is one base distant.

This receptor chain uses TRBV24-1 and TRBJ2-1; a tentative D call is TRBD1 (5 bases match). Material for sequencing was peripheral blood. This receptor was identified in a human donor in a cohort sampled during active COVID-19. The CDR3 in this case is CATSDLDKGKSYNEQFF. The DNA sequence is as follows: TGTGCCACCAGTGATTTAGATAAGGGGAAATCCTACAATGAGCAGTTCTTC.